The T cell receptor (beta chain) described here comes from a study of human T cells and chemical hapten exposure (dated by TCRdb to the early 2020s). About the investigation overall: For sensitization, 2% DPC in acetone was applied to a roughly 2 cm by roughly 2 cm area of upper inner arm skin. For TCR sequencing, blood came from about 29 alopecia patients at anywhere from one to four time points (pre-sensitization, 2, 6 and 24 weeks). Libraries were pooled for sequencing, and variation in per-sample TCR yields was attributed mainly to small differences in library volumes within the pool. Alopecia areata with under or over 50% scalp involvement, alopecia totalis and alopecia universalis were represented in the patient cohort, which was mostly female. In alopecia patients, the study followed how the peripheral blood TCR repertoire changed in vivo over primary and secondary sensitization to diphenylcyclopropenone (DPC), a hapten. Weekly therapeutic DPC doses were additionally applied to the scalp of patients throughout the approximately 24-week study period. Patch tests used Finn chambers with 0.01% DPC on the upper back, scored after 6 days by International Contact Dermatitis Research Group standards. Blood samples were taken from patients before sensitization (week 0) and then at 2, 6 and about 24 weeks after DPC sensitization.

This clonotype was detected a few times. It lacks a known antigen. Base qualities are not at hand, and no much larger clone is one base apart. Receptor amplification or capture employed RACE. Sequencing was performed on a NextSeq 500. During library preparation, unique molecular identifiers were attached to individual cDNA molecules so that TCRs could be counted in a quantitative, reproducible way. Both TCR alpha and TCR beta chains were sequenced from each blood RNA sample. Under the source paper's analysis protocol: The median number of TCRs per sample was 90,000 to 100,000, ranging from 23,224 to 690,600. The Decombinator software suite was used to annotate V, J and CDR3 in the TCR reads. For the PS versus PT1 abundance plots, all samples were subsampled to the same number of TCRs (28,000). TCRs were defined as expanded if absent before sensitization and observed at least eight times at the 2-week time point. TCRdb reprocessing: public reads trimmed at Q25 with fastp, clones called with MiXCR, in-frame beta chains kept. For every CDR3 protein sequence, its rows merge into one entry that carries the most common genes and DNA. None of the V and J calls come from the authors' own analysis; TCRdb made them. The table for this sample lists about 77,000 distinct CDR3 sequences; around 15% of them were counted only once. Approximately 4.6% of the sample belongs to the ten largest clones.

What the work shows at the level of the full study, not this receptor alone: Repeated subsampling changed both the strength of the expansion versus patch-test correlation and the threshold at which that correlation became significant. Significantly more large CDR3 similarity clusters were formed by expanded TCRs than by pre-sensitization or healthy control sets, consistent with antigen-driven responses. Because every patient had alopecia, a presumed autoimmune disease, the patients' immune response might differ from that of healthy individuals. Patch test score correlated positively with the number of PT1 expanded TCRs, reaching significance at thresholds 8, 16 and 32 but not at 4. No change with DPC sensitization was found in the number of TCRs above 1 in 1000 frequency, and no evidence of global repertoire structure alterations was found.

From a lookup of the germline V gene, CDR1 and CDR2 are MNHEY and SVGEGT. Trimming removed 6 bases from V and 4 bases from J, leaving 9 bases between the germline ends. The CDR3 runs 12 amino acids, cysteine and phenylalanine included. Just the 36-base CDR3 DNA is kept, in frame starting at base 1. The time point label, as the study defines it: pre-sensitization, week 0. The treatment or condition label on this specimen signifies: therapeutic diphenylcyclopropenone sensitization with weekly scalp DPC. At each patch-test visit, blood was drawn before the patch test was applied. To be eligible, patients had to be aged 18 to 70, diagnosed with alopecia and judged suitable for DPC therapy, while pregnant patients were excluded. Total RNA was isolated from unfractionated whole blood collected in Tempus Blood RNA tubes.

The clonotype originates from a woman aged 45-65 years with alopecia areata. Some clones in this sample may be carry-over from other donors' samples. The sequences come from whole blood, collected in connection with sensitization to the hapten diphenylcyclopropenone (DPC). The chain employs TRBV6-2 or TRBV6-3 and TRBJ1-1; the D gene is perhaps TRBD1, from 5 matching bases. The CDR3 is CASSDRLTEAFF. The sequenced DNA is TGTGCCAGCAGCGACAGACTCACTGAAGCTTTCTTT.